The sequence of this T cell receptor (beta chain) was determined in a study of tissue T cells after allogeneic stem cell transplantation. CDR1 and CDR2 (germline): GFQATS, STVNSAI. The CDR3 is 13 amino acids. V lost 3 bases and J lost 6, with 12 bases in between. This clone was recorded a few times. The genes and germline here are from mouse. The observed sequence ends 1 residue before the CDR3 terminus, with the missing tail filled in from the germline J gene. The data were produced by immunoSEQ multiplex PCR, yet TCRdb's version contains in-frame clones alone and is incomplete. The table shows nearly 50,000 clones, with over 65% occurring only once.

This clonotype was sampled from a pool of C57BL/6 mice in good health. The chain couples TRBV20 to TRBJ2-1; weak D call: TRBD1 (7 bases). Input material: sorted cells pooled from one or two spleens. The CDR3 loop reads CGARGGAGAEQFF. The covered CDR3 bases are TGTGGTGCTAGAGGGGGCGCCGGTGCTGAGCAGTTC.